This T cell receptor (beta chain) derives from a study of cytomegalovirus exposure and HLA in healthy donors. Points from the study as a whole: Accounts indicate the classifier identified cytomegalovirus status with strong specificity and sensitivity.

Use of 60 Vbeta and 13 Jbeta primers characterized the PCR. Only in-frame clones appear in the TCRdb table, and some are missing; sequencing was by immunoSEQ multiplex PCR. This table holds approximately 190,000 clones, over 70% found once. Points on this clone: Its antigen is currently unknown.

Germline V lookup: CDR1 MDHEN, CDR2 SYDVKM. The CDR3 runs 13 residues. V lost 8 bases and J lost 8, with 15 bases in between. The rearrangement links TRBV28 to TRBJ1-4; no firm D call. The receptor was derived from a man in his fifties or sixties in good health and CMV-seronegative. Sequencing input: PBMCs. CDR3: CASAFRGEEKLFF. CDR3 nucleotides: TGTGCCAGCGCCTTCCGGGGTGAGGAAAAACTGTTTTTT.